The sample holds a few counts of the clone carrying this T cell receptor (beta chain). Construction of the TCR beta libraries employed iRepertoire HTBI primers in conjunction with Arm-PCR of CDR3 regions. TCRdb called the multiplex PCR reads again in MiXCR, with one record for every CDR3 protein. The sample holds roughly 400,000 distinct CDR3 sequences; approximately 15% are singletons and the top ten take approximately 7.8%. V was cut by 0 bases and J by 0 bases, with 6 bases left in between. The CDR3 has 14 residues. The germline CDR1 and CDR2 sequences are SGDLS and YYNGEE. Regarding time point: newly diagnosed GD, antithyroid drugs for less than 3 months. PBMC-derived RNA was used for the TCR library. These data belong to a study of regulatory T cells in long-lasting Graves disease. A further study also used this sample, focusing on T cells in Graves' hyperthyroidism and ophthalmopathy.

The sequencing used peripheral blood mononuclear cells (PBMCs), collected at new diagnosis, from a patient treated with antithyroid drugs. This TCR was sampled from a woman aged 40 to 50 with Graves disease. This chain connects TRBV9 to TRBJ1-1; perhaps TRBD1 as D (6 bases). CDR3 loop: CASSVEGVNTEAFF. CDR3 nucleotides: TGTGCCAGCAGCGTAGAGGGGGTGAACACTGAAGCTTTCTTT.